The text below deals with one TCR beta chain. Its cognate antigen is unknown. The V gene end was trimmed by 0 bases and the J gene end by 2 bases; junction bases not matched to a gene: 2. CDR1 is DFQATT and CDR2 is SNEGSKA in the germline V gene (reference sequence). The CDR3 runs 14 residues. These data come from a study of T-cell reconstitution after alpha-beta-depleted transplantation in children. Findings and caveats of the study: At the one-year point after transplant, T-cell counts and TCRbeta diversity were found to come mostly from T cells that had been newly produced. Day-60 TCRbeta diversity that was high in some patients was derived from surviving recipient T cells and thymic progenitors. Where alpha-beta T cells came from about two months after transplant was reportedly several hundred expanded graft clones.

Preparation of the TCRbeta library used unique molecular identifiers. TCRdb called the PCR reads again in MiXCR, with one record for every CDR3 protein. The sample lists around 300,000 distinct CDR3 sequences, approximately 20% occurring once. The material was PBMCs, mostly from graft donor cells, obtained 180 days after TCRalphabeta/CD19-depleted stem cell transplant. This TCR was recovered from a male patient aged 10 to 17 who had a stem cell transplant for acute lymphoblastic leukemia, so the T cells may come from the graft donor. This chain links TRBV20-1 with TRBJ1-2; 8 bases match TRBD1. DNA for the CDR3: TGCAGTGCTAGAGACTACAGGGGGAACTATGGCTACACCTTC. It specifies CSARDYRGNYGYTF.